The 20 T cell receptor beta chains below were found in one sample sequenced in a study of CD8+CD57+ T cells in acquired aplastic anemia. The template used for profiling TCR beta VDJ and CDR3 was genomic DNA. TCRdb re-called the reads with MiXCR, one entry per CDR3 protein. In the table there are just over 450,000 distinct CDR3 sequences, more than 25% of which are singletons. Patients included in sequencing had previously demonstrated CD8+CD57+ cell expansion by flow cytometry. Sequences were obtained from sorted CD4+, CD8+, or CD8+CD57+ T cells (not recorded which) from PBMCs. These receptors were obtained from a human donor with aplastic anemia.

CDR3 nucleotides: TGTGCCAGCAGCGTAGCTCAGCGGGAGTATCAGCAGTTCTTC. Protein product: CASSVAQREYQQFF. The chain employs TRBV9 and TRBJ2-1, with 8 bases lining up with TRBD2. The junction had 7 bases not matched to a gene; V was cut back by 0 bases and J by 11 bases. CDR1 is SGDLS and CDR2 is YYNGEE in the germline V gene. The CDR3 spans 14 residues.

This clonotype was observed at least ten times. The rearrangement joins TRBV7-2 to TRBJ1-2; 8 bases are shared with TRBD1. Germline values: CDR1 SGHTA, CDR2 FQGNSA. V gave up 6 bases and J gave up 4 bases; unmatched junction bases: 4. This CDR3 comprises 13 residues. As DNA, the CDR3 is TGTGCCAGCAGTCCCGACAGGGGCTATGGCTACACCTTC. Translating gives CASSPDRGYGYTF.

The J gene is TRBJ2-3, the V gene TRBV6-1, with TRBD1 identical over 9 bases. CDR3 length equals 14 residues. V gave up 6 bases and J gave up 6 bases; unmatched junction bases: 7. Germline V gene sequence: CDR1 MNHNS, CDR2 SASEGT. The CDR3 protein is CASSFGTGRDTQYF. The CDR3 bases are TGTGCCAGCAGCTTTGGGACAGGGCGGGATACGCAGTATTTT.

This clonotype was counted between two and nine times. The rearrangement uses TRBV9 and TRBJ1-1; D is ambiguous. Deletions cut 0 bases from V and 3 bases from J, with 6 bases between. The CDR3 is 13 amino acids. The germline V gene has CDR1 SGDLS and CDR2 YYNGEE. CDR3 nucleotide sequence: TGTGCCAGCAGCGTAGAAACAGACACTGAAGCTTTCTTT. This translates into CASSVETDTEAFF.

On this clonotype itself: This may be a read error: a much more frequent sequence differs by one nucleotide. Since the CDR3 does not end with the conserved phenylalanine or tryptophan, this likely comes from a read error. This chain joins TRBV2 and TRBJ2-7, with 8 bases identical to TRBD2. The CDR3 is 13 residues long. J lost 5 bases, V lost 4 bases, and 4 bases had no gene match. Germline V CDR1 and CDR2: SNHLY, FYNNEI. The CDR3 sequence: CASSVGRGDEQYL. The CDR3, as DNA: TGTGCCAGCAGTGTTGGGCGGGGGGACGAGCAGTACCTC.

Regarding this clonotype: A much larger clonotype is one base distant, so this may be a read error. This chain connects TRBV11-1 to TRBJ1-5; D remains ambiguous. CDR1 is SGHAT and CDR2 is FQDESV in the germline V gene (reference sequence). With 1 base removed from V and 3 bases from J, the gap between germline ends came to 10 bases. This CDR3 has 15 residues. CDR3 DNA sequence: TGTGCCAGCAGCTTAGGAGGGAATAACAATCAGCCCCAGCATTTT. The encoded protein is CASSLGGNNNQPQHF.

This CDR3 is CASSWGYNNQPQHF. CDR3 coding DNA: TGTGCCAGCAGTTGGGGATATAACAATCAGCCCCAGCATTTT. The V call is TRBV2, the J call TRBJ1-5; no clear D. V gave up 5 bases and J gave up 3 bases, with 11 bases separating them. Germline V gene lookup returns CDR1 SNHLY and CDR2 FYNNEI. There are 14 residues in the CDR3.

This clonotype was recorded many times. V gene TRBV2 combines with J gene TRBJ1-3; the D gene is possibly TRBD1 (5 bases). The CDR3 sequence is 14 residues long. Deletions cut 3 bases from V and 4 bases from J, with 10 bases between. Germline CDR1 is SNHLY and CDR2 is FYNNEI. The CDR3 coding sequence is TGTGCCAGCAGTGACACCCAGGGAGGAAACACCATATATTTT. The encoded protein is CASSDTQGGNTIYF. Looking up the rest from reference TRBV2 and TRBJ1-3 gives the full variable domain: EPEVTQTPSHQVTQMGQEVILRCVPISNHLYFYWYRQILGQKVEFLVSFYNNEISEKSEIFDDQFSVERPDGSNFTLKIRSTKLEDSAMYFCASSDTQGGNTIYFGEGSWLTVV.

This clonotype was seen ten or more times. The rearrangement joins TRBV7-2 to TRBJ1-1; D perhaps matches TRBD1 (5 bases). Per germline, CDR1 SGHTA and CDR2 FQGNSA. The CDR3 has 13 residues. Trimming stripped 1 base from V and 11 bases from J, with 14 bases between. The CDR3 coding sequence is TGTGCCAGCAGCTTAGATCGGCGAGGGGAGGCTTTCTTT. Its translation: CASSLDRRGEAFF.

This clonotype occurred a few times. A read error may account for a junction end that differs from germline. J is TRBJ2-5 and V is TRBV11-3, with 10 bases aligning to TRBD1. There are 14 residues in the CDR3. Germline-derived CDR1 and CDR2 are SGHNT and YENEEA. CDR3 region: CTSRSTGGRKTQYF. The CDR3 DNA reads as TGTACCAGCAGGTCGACAGGGGGCAGGAAGACCCAGTACTTC.

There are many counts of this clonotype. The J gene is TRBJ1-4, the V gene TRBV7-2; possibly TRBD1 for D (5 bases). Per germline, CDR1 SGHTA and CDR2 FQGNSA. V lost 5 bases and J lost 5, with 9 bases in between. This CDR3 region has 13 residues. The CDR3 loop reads CASSRGRNEKLFF. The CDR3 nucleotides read TGTGCCAGCAGCAGGGGACGGAATGAAAAACTGTTTTTT.

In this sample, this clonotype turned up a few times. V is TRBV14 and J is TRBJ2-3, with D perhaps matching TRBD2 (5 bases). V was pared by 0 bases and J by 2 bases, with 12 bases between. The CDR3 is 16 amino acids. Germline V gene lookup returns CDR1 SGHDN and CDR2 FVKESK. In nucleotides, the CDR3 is TGTGCCAGCAGCCAAGATCTCCACGGGAACACAGATACGCAGTATTTT. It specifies CASSQDLHGNTDTQYF.

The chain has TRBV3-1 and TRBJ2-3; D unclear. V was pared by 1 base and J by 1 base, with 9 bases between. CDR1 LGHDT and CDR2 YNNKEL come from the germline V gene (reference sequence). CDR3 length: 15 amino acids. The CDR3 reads CASSQVGGGTDTQYF. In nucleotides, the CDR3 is TGTGCCAGCAGCCAAGTCGGCGGCGGCACAGATACGCAGTATTTT.

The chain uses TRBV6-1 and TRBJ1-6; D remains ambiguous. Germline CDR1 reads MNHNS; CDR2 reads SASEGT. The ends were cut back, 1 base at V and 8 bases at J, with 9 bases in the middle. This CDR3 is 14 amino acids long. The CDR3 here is CASSEDGSYSPLHF. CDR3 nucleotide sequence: TGTGCCAGCAGTGAAGATGGGTCTTATTCACCCCTCCACTTT.

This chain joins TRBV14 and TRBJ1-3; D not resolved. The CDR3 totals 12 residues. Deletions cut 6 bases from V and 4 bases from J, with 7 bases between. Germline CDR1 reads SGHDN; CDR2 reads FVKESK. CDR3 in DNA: TGTGCCAGCAGTGAAATCGGAAACACCATATATTTT. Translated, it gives CASSEIGNTIYF.

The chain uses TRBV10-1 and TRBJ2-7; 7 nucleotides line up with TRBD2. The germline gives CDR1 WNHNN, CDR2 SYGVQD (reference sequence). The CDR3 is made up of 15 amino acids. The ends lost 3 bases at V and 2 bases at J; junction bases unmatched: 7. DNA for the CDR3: TGCGCCAGCAGTGATTCTACGGGGGGAACCTACGAGCAGTACTTC. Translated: CASSDSTGGTYEQYF.

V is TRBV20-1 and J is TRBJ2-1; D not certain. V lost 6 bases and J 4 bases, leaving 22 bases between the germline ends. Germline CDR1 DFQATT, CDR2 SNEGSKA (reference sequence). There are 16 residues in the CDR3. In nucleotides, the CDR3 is TGCAGTGCCACACCGCTTGACTGGATTACTTACAATGAGCAGTTCTTC. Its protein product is CSATPLDWITYNEQFF.

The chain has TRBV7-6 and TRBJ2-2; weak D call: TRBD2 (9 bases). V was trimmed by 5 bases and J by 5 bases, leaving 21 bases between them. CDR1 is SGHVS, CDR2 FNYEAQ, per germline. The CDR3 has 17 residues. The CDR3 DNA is TGTGCCAGCAGCCCCGCGGGAGGGACAGGAGTGACCGGGGAGCTGTTTTTT. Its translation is CASSPAGGTGVTGELFF.

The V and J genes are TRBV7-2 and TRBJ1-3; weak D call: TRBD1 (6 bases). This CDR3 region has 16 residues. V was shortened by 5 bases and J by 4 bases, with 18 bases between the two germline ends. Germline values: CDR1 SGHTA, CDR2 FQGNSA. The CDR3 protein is CASSKRSGESGNTIYF. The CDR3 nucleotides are TGTGCCAGCAGCAAAAGGTCAGGGGAGAGCGGAAACACCATATATTTT. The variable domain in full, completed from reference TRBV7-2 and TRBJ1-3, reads GAGVSQSPSNKVTEKGKDVELRCDPISGHTALYWYRQSLGQGLEFLIYFQGNSAPDKSGLPSDRFSAERTGGSVSTLTIQRTQQEDSAVYLCASSKRSGESGNTIYFGEGSWLTVV.

Here the CDR3 DNA reads TGTGCCATCAGTCCCACTGACGGGGGTTCTGAAGCTTTCTTT. Its translation is CAISPTDGGSEAFF. The chain joins TRBV10-3 to TRBJ1-1; tentative D call: TRBD1 (5 bases). Germline lookup yields CDR1 ENHRY and CDR2 SYGVKD. V shed 5 bases and J shed 6 bases, with 16 bases lying between them. The CDR3 is made up of 14 amino acids.